This note documents a single T cell receptor (beta chain) sequence. The germline CDR1 and CDR2 sequences are SGDLS and YYNGEE. V lost 4 bases to trimming and J lost 3 bases; unmatched junction nucleotides: 7. The length of the CDR3 is 15 residues. The data stem from a study of shared clonotypes between healthy human individuals. Source study methods: Without quality scores, immunoSEQ junctional reads could not be filtered like full-length reads. Assay used: immunoSEQ multiplex PCR; TCRdb lists only in-frame clones, some missing. That table supplies the V and J calls and clone size; D and trimming were determined from the DNA. The sample contains approximately 2,300,000 clones, around 92% of which appear only once.

The chain employs TRBV9 and TRBJ2-7, with TRBD1 identical over 10 bases. This receptor was identified in a man younger than 35 in good health. Some clones in this sample may be carry-over from other donors' samples. Input material: naive CD4+ T cells from PBMCs. Indicated subset: CD45RA+ positively selected. Here the CDR3 reads CASSRQGAPSYEQYF. As DNA, the CDR3 is TGTGCCAGCAGCCGACAGGGGGCCCCAAGCTACGAGCAGTACTTC.